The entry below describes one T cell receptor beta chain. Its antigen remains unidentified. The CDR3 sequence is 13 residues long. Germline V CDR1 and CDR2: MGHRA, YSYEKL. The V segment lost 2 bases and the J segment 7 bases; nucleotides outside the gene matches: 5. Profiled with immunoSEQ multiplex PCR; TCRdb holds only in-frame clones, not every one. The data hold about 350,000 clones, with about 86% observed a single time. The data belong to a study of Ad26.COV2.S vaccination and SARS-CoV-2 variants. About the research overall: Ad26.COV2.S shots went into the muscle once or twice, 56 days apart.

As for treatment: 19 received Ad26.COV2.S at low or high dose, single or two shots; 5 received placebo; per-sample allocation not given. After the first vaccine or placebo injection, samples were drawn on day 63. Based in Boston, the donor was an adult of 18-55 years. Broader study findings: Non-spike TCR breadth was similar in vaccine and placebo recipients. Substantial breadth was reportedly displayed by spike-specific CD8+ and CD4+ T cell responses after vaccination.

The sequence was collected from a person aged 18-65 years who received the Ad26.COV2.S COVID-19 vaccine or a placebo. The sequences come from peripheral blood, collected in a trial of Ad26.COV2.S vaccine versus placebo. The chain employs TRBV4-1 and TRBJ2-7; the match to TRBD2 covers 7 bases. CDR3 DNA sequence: TGCGCCAGCAGCCAAACGGAAGCGGGGGAGCAGTACTTC. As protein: CASSQTEAGEQYF.